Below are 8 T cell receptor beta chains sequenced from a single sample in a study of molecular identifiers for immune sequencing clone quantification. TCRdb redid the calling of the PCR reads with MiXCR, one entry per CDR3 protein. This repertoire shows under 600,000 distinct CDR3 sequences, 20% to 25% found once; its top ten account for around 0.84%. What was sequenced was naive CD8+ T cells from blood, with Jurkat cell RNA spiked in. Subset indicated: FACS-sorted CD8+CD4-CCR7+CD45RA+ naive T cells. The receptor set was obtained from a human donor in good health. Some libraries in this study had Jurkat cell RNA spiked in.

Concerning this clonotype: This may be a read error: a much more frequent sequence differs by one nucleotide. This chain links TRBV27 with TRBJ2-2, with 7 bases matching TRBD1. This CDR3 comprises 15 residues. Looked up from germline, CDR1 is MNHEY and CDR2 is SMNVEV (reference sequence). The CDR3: CASSSQGRWTGEPFF. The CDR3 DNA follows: TGTGCCAGCAGTTCACAGGGGCGGTGGACCGGGGAGCCGTTTTTT.

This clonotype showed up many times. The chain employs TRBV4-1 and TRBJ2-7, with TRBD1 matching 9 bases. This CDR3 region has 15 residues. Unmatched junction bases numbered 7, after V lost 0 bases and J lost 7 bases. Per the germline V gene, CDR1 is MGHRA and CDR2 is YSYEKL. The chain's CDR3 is CASSQEGQGFWEQYF. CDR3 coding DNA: TGCGCCAGCAGCCAAGAGGGACAGGGTTTTTGGGAGCAGTACTTC.

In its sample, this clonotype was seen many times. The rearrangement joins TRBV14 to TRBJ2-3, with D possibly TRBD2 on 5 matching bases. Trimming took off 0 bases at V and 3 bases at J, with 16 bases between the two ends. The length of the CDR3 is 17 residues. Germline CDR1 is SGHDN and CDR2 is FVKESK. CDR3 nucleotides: TGTGCCAGCAGCCAAGAAGATCCAGCGGTTTTTACAGATACGCAGTATTTT. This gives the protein CASSQEDPAVFTDTQYF.

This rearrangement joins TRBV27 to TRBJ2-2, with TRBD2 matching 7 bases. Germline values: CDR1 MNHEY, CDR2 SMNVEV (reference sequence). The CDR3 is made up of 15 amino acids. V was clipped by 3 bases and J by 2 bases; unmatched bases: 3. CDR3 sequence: CASSFPSGNTGELFF. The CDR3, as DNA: TGTGCCAGCAGTTTTCCTAGCGGTAACACCGGGGAGCTGTTTTTT.

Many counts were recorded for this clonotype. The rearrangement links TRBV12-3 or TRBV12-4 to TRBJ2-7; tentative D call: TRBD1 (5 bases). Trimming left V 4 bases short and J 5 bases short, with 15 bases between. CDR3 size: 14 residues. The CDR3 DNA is TGTGCCAGCAGTTCCACGACAGCTCGGAACGAGCAGTACTTC. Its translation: CASSSTTARNEQYF.

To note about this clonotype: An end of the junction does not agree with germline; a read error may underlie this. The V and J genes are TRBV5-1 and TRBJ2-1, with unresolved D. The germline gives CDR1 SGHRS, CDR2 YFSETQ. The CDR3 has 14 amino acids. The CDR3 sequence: CASSLRIENNEQLF. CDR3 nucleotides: TGCGCCAGCTCCCTCAGGATCGAAAACAATGAGCAGCTCTTC.

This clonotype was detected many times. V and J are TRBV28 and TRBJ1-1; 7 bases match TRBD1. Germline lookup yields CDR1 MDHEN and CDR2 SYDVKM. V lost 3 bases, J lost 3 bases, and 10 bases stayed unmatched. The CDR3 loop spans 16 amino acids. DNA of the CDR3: TGTGCCAGCAGTTTCTCCTCGACAGGGTTGGACACTGAAGCTTTCTTT. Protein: CASSFSSTGLDTEAFF.

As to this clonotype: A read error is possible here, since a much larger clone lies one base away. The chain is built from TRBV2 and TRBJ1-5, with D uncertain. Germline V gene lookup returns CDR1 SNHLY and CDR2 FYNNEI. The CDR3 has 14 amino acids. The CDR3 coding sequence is TGTGCCAGCAGTGAAACGGGTTCCAATCAGCCCCAGCGTTTT. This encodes CASSETGSNQPQRF.